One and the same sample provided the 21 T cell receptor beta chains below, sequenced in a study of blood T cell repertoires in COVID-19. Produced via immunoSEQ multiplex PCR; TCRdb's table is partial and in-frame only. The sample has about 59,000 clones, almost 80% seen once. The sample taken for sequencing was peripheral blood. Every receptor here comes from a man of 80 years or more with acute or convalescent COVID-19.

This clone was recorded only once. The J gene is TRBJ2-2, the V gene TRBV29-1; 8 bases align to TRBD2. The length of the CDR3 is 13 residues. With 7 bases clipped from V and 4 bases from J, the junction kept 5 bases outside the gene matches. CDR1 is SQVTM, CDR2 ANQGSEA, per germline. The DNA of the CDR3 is TGCAGCGCCCGGGGGGGCCCCACCGGGGAGCTGTTTTTT. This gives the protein CSARGGPTGELFF.

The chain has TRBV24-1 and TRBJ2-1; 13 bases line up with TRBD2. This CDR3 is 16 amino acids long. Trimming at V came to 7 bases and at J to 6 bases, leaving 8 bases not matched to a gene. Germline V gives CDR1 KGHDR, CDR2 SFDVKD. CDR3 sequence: CATSPPGLAGSNEQFF. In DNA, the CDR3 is TGTGCCACCAGCCCCCCGGGACTAGCGGGATCCAATGAGCAGTTCTTC.

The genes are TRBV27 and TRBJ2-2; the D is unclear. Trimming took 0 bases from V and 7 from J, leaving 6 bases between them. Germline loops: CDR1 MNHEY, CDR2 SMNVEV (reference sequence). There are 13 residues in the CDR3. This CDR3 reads CASSLSSGGELFF. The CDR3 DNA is TGTGCCAGCAGTTTATCTTCAGGCGGGGAGCTGTTTTTT.

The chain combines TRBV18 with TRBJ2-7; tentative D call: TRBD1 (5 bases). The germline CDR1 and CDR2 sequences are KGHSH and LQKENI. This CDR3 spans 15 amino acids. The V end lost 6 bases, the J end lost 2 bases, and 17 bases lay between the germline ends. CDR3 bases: TGTGCCAGCTCGCCCGGGCCCAGGGAAACCTACGAGCAGTACTTC. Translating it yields CASSPGPRETYEQYF.

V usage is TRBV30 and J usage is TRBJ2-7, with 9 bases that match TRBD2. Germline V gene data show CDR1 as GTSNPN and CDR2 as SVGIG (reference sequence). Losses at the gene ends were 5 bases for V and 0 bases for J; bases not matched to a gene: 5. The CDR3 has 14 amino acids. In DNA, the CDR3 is TGTGCCTGGCAACTTAGCGGGGGCTCCTACGAGCAGTACTTC. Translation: CAWQLSGGSYEQYF.

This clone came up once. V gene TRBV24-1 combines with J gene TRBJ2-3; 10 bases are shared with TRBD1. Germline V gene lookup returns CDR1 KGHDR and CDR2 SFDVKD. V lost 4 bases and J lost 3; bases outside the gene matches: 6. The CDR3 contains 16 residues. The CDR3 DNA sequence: TGTGCCACCAGTGACCCGACAGGGGGCAATACAGATACGCAGTATTTT. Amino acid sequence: CATSDPTGGNTDTQYF.

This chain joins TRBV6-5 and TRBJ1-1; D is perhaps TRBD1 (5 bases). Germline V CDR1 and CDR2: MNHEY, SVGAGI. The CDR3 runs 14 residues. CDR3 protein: CAGDSGRVSTEAFF. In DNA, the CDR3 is TGTGCAGGAGATAGCGGCAGGGTGAGCACTGAAGCTTTCTTT.

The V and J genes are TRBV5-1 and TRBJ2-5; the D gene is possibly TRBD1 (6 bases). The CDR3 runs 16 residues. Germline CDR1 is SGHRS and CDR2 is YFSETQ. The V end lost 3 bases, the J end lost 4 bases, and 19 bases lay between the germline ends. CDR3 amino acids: CASSSGGWGQRETQYF. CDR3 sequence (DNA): TGCGCCAGCAGCTCAGGAGGCTGGGGGCAGCGAGAGACCCAGTACTTC.

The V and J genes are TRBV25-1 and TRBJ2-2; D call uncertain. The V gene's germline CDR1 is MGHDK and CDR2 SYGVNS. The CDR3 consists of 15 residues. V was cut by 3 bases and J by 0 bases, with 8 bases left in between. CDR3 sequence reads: CASSDVRTNTGELFF. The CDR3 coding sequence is TGTGCCAGCAGTGATGTCAGGACGAACACCGGGGAGCTGTTTTTT.

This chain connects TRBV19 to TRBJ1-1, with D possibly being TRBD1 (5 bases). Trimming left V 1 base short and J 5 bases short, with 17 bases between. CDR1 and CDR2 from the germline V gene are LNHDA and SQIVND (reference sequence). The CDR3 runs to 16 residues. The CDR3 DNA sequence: TGTGCCAGTAGTATAGCTAATACAGGCCCTAGAACTGAAGCTTTCTTT. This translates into CASSIANTGPRTEAFF.

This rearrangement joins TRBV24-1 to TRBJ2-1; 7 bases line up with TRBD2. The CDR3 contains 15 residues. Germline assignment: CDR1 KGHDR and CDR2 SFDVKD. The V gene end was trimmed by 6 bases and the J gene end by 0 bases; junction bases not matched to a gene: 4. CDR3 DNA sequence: TGTGCCACCAGTAAAGCGGGAAACTCCTACAATGAGCAGTTCTTC. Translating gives CATSKAGNSYNEQFF.

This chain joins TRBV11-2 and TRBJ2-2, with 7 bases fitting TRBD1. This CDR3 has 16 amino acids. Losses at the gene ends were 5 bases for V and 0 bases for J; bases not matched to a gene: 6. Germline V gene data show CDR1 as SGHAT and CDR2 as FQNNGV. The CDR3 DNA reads TGTGCCAGCAGCCGTCAGACAGGGACGAACACCGGGGAGCTGTTTTTT. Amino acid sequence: CASSRQTGTNTGELFF.

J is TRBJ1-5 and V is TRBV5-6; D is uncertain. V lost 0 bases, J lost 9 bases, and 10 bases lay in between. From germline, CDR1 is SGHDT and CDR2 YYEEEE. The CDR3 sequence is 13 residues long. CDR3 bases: TGTGCCAGCAGCTTGGCCGAAGGGAGGCCCCAGCATTTT. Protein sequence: CASSLAEGRPQHF.

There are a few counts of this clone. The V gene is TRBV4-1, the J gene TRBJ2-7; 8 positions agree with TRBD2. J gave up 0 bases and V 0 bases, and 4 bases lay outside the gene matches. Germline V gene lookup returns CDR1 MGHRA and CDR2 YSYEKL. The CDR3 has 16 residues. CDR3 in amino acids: CASSQDQAGGSYEQYF. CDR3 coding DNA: TGCGCCAGCAGCCAAGATCAGGCGGGAGGCTCCTACGAGCAGTACTTC.

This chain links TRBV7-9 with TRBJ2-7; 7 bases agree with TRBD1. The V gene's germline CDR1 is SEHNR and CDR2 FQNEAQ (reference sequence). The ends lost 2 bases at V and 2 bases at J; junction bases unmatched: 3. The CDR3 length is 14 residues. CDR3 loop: CASSLKGQPYEQYF. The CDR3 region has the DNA TGTGCCAGCAGCTTAAAGGGACAGCCCTACGAGCAGTACTTC.

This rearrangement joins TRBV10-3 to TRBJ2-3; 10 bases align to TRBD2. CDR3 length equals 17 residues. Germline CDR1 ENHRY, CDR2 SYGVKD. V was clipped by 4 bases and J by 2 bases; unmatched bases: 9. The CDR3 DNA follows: TGTGCCATCAGTGCGGAGCGGGGGGGATCGTTCACAGATACGCAGTATTTT. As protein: CAISAERGGSFTDTQYF.

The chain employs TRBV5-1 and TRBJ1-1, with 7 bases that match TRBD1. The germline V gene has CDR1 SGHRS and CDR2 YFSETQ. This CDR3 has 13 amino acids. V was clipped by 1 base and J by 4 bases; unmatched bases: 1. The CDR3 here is CASSLSGGTEAFF. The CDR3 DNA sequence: TGCGCCAGCAGCTTGTCAGGGGGCACTGAAGCTTTCTTT.

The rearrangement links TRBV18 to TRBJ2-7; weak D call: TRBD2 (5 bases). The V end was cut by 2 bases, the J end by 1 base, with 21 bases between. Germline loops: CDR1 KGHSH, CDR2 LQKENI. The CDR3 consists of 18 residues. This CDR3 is CASSPTPGDGLESYEQYF. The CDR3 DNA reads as TGTGCCAGCTCACCAACTCCCGGGGATGGGTTGGAATCCTACGAGCAGTACTTC.

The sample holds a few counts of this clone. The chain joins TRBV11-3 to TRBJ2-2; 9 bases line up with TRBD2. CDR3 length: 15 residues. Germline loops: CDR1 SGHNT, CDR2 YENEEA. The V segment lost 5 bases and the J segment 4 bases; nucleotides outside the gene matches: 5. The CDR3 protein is CASSRAGGSTGELFF. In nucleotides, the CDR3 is TGTGCCAGCAGCCGAGCGGGGGGAAGCACCGGGGAGCTGTTTTTT.

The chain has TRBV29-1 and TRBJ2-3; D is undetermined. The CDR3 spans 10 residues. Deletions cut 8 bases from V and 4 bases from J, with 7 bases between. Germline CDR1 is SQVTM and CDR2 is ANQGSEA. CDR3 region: CSRSADTQYF. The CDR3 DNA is TGCAGCCGGTCTGCAGATACGCAGTATTTT.

The CDR3 coding sequence is TGTGCCAGCAGCTTTGGGCCTCGGTATGGCTACACCTTC. Amino acid sequence: CASSFGPRYGYTF. V is TRBV27 and J is TRBJ1-2; D uncertain. Germline V gene data show CDR1 as MNHEY and CDR2 as SMNVEV (reference sequence). This CDR3 is built from 13 residues. V was pared by 6 bases and J by 5 bases, with 13 bases between.